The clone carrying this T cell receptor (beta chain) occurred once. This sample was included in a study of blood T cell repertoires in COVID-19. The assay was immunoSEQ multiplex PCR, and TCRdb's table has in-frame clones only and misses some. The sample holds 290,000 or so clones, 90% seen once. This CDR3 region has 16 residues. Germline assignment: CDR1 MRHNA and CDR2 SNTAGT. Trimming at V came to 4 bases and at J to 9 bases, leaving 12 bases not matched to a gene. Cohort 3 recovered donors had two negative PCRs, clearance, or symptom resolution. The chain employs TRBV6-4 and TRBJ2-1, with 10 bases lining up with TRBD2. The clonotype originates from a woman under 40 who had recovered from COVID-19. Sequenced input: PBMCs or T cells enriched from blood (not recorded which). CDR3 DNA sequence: TGTGCCAGCAGTGGCGCTAGCGGGAGACCGGTTGGTGAGCAGTTCTTC. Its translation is CASSGASGRPVGEQFF.